These 13 T cell receptor beta chains were all obtained from the same sample, sequenced in a study of T cell changes during pregnancy in multiple sclerosis. Assay used: immunoSEQ multiplex PCR; TCRdb lists only in-frame clones, some missing. The sample lists some 69,000 clones, 90% to 95% occurring once. The input for sequencing was peripheral blood, taken in the second trimester of pregnancy. Source of these receptors: a female donor in good health, enrolled as a control in a pregnancy study.

The CDR3 loop reads CASSSQTGLTEAFF. CDR3 nucleotides: TGCGCCAGCAGCTCACAGACAGGTCTCACTGAAGCTTTCTTT. The gene calls are TRBV5-1 and TRBJ1-1; maybe TRBD1 (6 bases). The CDR3 runs to 14 residues. Trimming stripped 3 bases from V and 4 bases from J, with 13 bases between. The germline V gene encodes CDR1 SGHRS and CDR2 YFSETQ. Looking up the rest from reference TRBV5-1 and TRBJ1-1 gives the full variable domain: KAGVTQTPRYLIKTRGQQVTLSCSPISGHRSVSWYQQTPGQGLQFLFEYFSETQRNKGNFPGRFSGRQFSNSRSEMNVSTLELGDSALYLCASSSQTGLTEAFFGQGTRLTVV.

The chain uses TRBV5-1 and TRBJ1-4; 8 nucleotides match TRBD1. The CDR3 loop spans 14 amino acids. V lost 0 bases and J lost 7; bases outside the gene matches: 2. Germline loops: CDR1 SGHRS, CDR2 YFSETQ. Here the CDR3 reads CASSLATGVEKLFF. CDR3 DNA sequence: TGCGCCAGCAGCTTGGCGACAGGGGTTGAAAAACTGTTTTTT.

This clone was recorded once. V is TRBV28 and J is TRBJ1-5, with TRBD1 matching 7 bases. V shed 6 bases, J shed 3 bases, and the junction held 17 bases outside the gene matches. Germline V gene sequence: CDR1 MDHEN, CDR2 SYDVKM. This CDR3 has 18 residues. In DNA, the CDR3 is TGTGCCAGCAGACCTTTATTCCTTGCAGGGGGTTCCAATCAGCCCCAGCATTTT. Translation gives CASRPLFLAGGSNQPQHF. Variable domain in full (rest from reference TRBV28 and TRBJ1-5): DVKVTQSSRYLVKRTGEKVFLECVQDMDHENMFWYRQDPGLGLRLIYFSYDVKMKEKGDIPEGYSVSREKKERFSLILESASTNQTSMYLCASRPLFLAGGSNQPQHFGDGTRLSIL.

The chain uses TRBV5-1 and TRBJ2-7, with 7 positions matching TRBD1. This CDR3 has 20 amino acids. From germline, CDR1 is SGHRS and CDR2 YFSETQ. V lost 1 base to trimming and J lost 0 bases; unmatched junction nucleotides: 19. The CDR3, as DNA: TGCGCCAGCAGCTTGCCTGACAGGGTAGGTCAGTGGTCGAGCTCCTACGAGCAGTACTTC. Its protein product is CASSLPDRVGQWSSSYEQYF.

The count of this clone is one. The V call is TRBV5-1, the J call TRBJ2-1; the match to TRBD1 covers 7 bases. The V and J ends lost 4 bases and 4 bases, in that order; junction bases with no gene match: 8. The CDR3 covers 15 residues. CDR1 and CDR2 (germline): SGHRS, YFSETQ. The CDR3 loop is CASSRLGQVYNEQFF. CDR3 nucleotides: TGCGCCAGCAGCCGGCTAGGACAGGTATACAATGAGCAGTTCTTC.

The chain uses TRBV11-1 and TRBJ2-4, with D tentatively TRBD1 (5 bases). The V gene's germline CDR1 is SGHAT and CDR2 FQDESV (reference sequence). V lost 3 bases to trimming and J lost 8 bases, with 14 bases between them. The CDR3 loop spans 14 amino acids. This CDR3 reads CASSFSGAVDIQYF. For the CDR3, the DNA is TGTGCCAGCAGCTTTTCTGGGGCCGTTGACATTCAGTACTTC.

To note about this clone: The junction departs from germline at one end; a sequencing error may be responsible. The rearrangement uses TRBV18 and TRBJ1-6; D is uncertain. This CDR3 has 14 residues. Per germline, CDR1 KGHSH and CDR2 LQKENI. The CDR3 DNA reads TGTGCCAGCTCACCCCGGGTCCCAGATTCTCCCCTCCACTTT. Protein: CASSPRVPDSPLHF.

This chain uses TRBV27 with TRBJ1-1, with a tentative D call TRBD1 (6 bases). This CDR3 contains 14 residues. The ends were cut back, 2 bases at V and 2 bases at J, with 9 bases in the middle. The V gene's germline CDR1 is MNHEY and CDR2 SMNVEV (reference sequence). The CDR3 nucleotides are TGTGCCAGCAGTTTAAGGGGGATTAACACTGAAGCTTTCTTT. Translating it yields CASSLRGINTEAFF.

The gene calls are TRBV27 and TRBJ1-2; D is uncertain. The CDR3 loop spans 16 amino acids. Germline V gene sequence: CDR1 MNHEY, CDR2 SMNVEV (reference sequence). Between the trimmed V and J ends, which lost 0 bases and 8 bases, there was a span of 19 bases. The CDR3 bases are TGTGCCAGCAGTTTATCCACAGTCCCCGGCGATAAGGGCTACACCTTC. Its protein is CASSLSTVPGDKGYTF.

The rearrangement joins TRBV28 to TRBJ2-1, with TRBD2 identical over 7 bases. The CDR3 sequence is 13 residues long. In germline, CDR1 is MDHEN, CDR2 SYDVKM. V trimming: 5 bases; J trimming: 7 bases; junction bases outside the gene matches: 5. CDR3 amino acids: CASSPGGGNEQFF. CDR3 sequence (DNA): TGTGCCAGCAGTCCCGGGGGAGGGAATGAGCAGTTCTTC.

J is TRBJ2-1 and V is TRBV5-1; TRBD2 agrees at 8 bases. The CDR3 totals 16 residues. J lost 7 bases, V lost 4 bases, and 13 bases had no gene match. Germline assignment: CDR1 SGHRS and CDR2 YFSETQ. CDR3 sequence reads: CASSPNRGGGRNEQFF. For the CDR3, the DNA is TGCGCCAGCAGCCCAAATCGCGGCGGGGGGCGGAATGAGCAGTTCTTC.

V is TRBV5-4 and J is TRBJ2-3; tentatively, D is TRBD2 (5 bases). The length of the CDR3 is 12 residues. The germline V gene encodes CDR1 SGHNT and CDR2 YYREEE (reference sequence). V lost 4 bases and J 5 bases, leaving 8 bases between the germline ends. The CDR3 DNA sequence: TGTGCCAGCAGCCCACTAGGAGATACGCAGTATTTT. As protein: CASSPLGDTQYF.

The V call is TRBV2, the J call TRBJ2-1; TRBD2 matches 9 bases. CDR1 is SNHLY, CDR2 FYNNEI, per germline. The CDR3 sequence is 15 residues long. Trimming cost V 3 bases and J 1 base; bases outside gene matches: 1. DNA for the CDR3: TGTGCCAGCAGTGAGGCGGGGGGGTCCTACAATGAGCAGTTCTTC. Translation gives CASSEAGGSYNEQFF. Using reference TRBV2 and TRBJ2-1 for the parts outside the CDR3, the full variable domain is EPEVTQTPSHQVTQMGQEVILRCVPISNHLYFYWYRQILGQKVEFLVSFYNNEISEKSEIFDDQFSVERPDGSNFTLKIRSTKLEDSAMYFCASSEAGGSYNEQFFGPGTRLTVL.